What follows describes a single TCR beta chain. The antigen remains undetermined. The CDR3 has 15 amino acids. From germline, CDR1 is ENHRY and CDR2 SYGVKD. V was pared by 2 bases and J by 0 bases, with 9 bases between. These data are taken from a study of shared clonotypes between healthy human individuals. Study as a whole: Each donor contributed plates that comprised three CD4 naive, three CD4 memory, two CD8 naive and one CD8 memory.

When replicate PCRs were run on sorted subsets, they used 200 ng DNA, roughly 30,000 T cell genomes. Using immunoSEQ multiplex PCR, the repertoire was profiled, and TCRdb retains in-frame clones only, with some absent. The sample shows about 2.4 million clones, more than 85% of them seen only once. Study observations and caveats: Enrolling few donors narrowed the genetic and exposure-history diversity that was represented. Naive subsets, compared against memory subsets, generally had larger estimated richness values.

The chain uses TRBV10-3 and TRBJ2-3; no clear D. The sequenced material came from naive CD4+ T cells from PBMCs. The subset denotes: CD45RA+ positively selected. This sequence was found in a man in his late teens or twenties in good health. Some clones in this sample may be carry-over from other donors' samples. CDR3 DNA: TGTGCCATCAGTGAGCATGGTGAGAGCACAGATACGCAGTATTTT. Translated, it gives CAISEHGESTDTQYF.